This TCR beta chain was profiled in a study of cytomegalovirus exposure and HLA in healthy donors. Study-wide results and caveats: Per a later analysis, HLA-associated TCR beta chains showed more clonal expansion than other, equally common TCR beta chains. In an earlier analysis, most TCR beta V segments were productive about 87% or about 30% of the time. What a later analysis reportedly showed was that an Asian-associated ancestry cluster had fewer N-insertions than the roughly 700-donor mean.

Note on this clone: Its target is unknown.

Trimming cost V 1 base and J 2 bases; bases outside gene matches: 8. Per germline, CDR1 SGHAT and CDR2 FQNNGV. The CDR3 has 17 amino acids. Researchers ran the PCR with 60 Vbeta and 13 Jbeta primers. The data were produced by immunoSEQ multiplex PCR, yet TCRdb's version contains in-frame clones alone and is incomplete. The table has 95,000 to 100,000 clones, less than 80% seen once; the top ten hold roughly 4%. Specimen: PBMCs. The TCR comes from a man aged 40-50 years in good health and CMV-seronegative. V is TRBV11-2 and J is TRBJ1-2, with 9 bases identical to TRBD1. CDR3 amino acids: CASSLAPDRGGNYGYTF. In nucleotides, the CDR3 is TGTGCCAGCAGCTTAGCCCCGGACAGGGGTGGCAACTATGGCTACACCTTC.